A single sample gave rise to the 18 T cell receptor beta chains below, sequenced in a study of T cells in Graves' hyperthyroidism and ophthalmopathy. TCR beta CDR3 regions were amplified from RNA. The study used the HTBI primer set for a first-round RT-PCR of the TCR CDR3. TCRdb itself ran the multiplex PCR reads through MiXCR, one entry per CDR3 protein. This repertoire shows roughly 49,000 distinct CDR3 sequences, less than 65% found once; its top ten account for more than 30%. Input material: peripheral blood or thyroid tissue (not recorded which). All receptors derive from a man younger than 30 with Graves' hyperthyroidism.

This clonotype is a singleton in its sample. In this CDR3 the conserved last residue, phenylalanine or tryptophan, is missing, so a read error is likely. The DNA is omitted, as the CDR3 cannot be located on it reliably, and the CDR3 follows TCRdb's listing. This chain joins TRBV6-5 and TRBJ2-6; the D call in the table, TRBD2, was not verified against the DNA. With termini counted, the CDR3 has 9 amino acids. The V gene's germline CDR1 is MNHEY and CDR2 SVGAGI. The CDR3 here is CASSYSPSG.

In its sample, this clonotype was seen many times. The chain links TRBV20-1 to TRBJ2-3; D may be TRBD1 (5 bases). The CDR3 length is 14 residues. From germline, CDR1 is DFQATT and CDR2 SNEGSKA (reference sequence). V dropped 6 bases and J dropped 2 bases, with 15 bases sitting between them. The CDR3 DNA reads TGCAGTGCCCCGCAGGGTCCCAACACAGATACGCAGTATTTT. Encoded protein: CSAPQGPNTDTQYF.

The chain couples TRBV20-1 to TRBJ2-7, with 9 bases fitting TRBD1. Germline CDR1 and CDR2: DFQATT and SNEGSKA (reference sequence). CDR3 length: 13 residues. The J segment lost 7 bases and the V segment lost 3 bases, leaving 7 bases of the junction unmatched. The CDR3 bases are TGCAGTGCTAGTGGACAGGGGAGGTGGGAGCAGTACTTC. Protein sequence: CSASGQGRWEQYF.

The chain carries TRBV20-1 and TRBJ1-2; TRBD1 might be the D (5 bases). The germline gives CDR1 DFQATT, CDR2 SNEGSKA (reference sequence). Trimming shortened V by 6 bases and J by 2 bases, and 16 bases separated the two germline ends. CDR3 length: 14 amino acids. This CDR3 reads CSAFGGGGNYGYTF. CDR3 DNA sequence: TGCAGTGCCTTCGGTGGCGGGGGGAACTATGGCTACACCTTC.

This clonotype ranks as medium-sized. The CDR3 DNA reads as TGTGCCAGCACCAGACAGGGTGGGGACACCGGGGAGCTGTTTTTT. The encoded protein is CASTRQGGDTGELFF. The J gene is TRBJ2-2, the V gene TRBV7-8; 7 bases map to TRBD1. This CDR3 region has 15 residues. Germline V gene sequence: CDR1 SGHVS, CDR2 FQNEAQ. V trimming: 7 bases; J trimming: 3 bases; junction bases outside the gene matches: 8.

This clonotype was found many times. In DNA, the CDR3 is TGTGCCAGCAGCCGGAGAGGGGCTCCAGAAGAGACCCAGTACTTC. This gives the protein CASSRRGAPEETQYF. The rearrangement links TRBV7-7 to TRBJ2-5; TRBD1 or TRBD2 may be the D gene (5 bases each). The germline gives CDR1 SSHAT, CDR2 FNYEAQ (reference sequence). The CDR3 extends over 15 amino acids. The germline V and J ends were trimmed by 5 bases and 3 bases, with 16 bases remaining between them. Full variable domain (rest looked up from reference TRBV7-7 and TRBJ2-5): GAGVSQSPRYKVTKRGQDVTLRCDPISSHATLYWYQQALGQGPEFLTYFNYEAQPDKSGLPSDRFSAERPEGSISTLTIQRTEQRDSAMYRCASSRRGAPEETQYFGPGTRLLVL.

This clonotype was found many times. The V and J genes are TRBV6-1 and TRBJ2-7; weak D call: TRBD1 (5 bases). The V and J ends lost 4 bases and 1 base respectively, with 17 bases between them. Germline V gene data show CDR1 as MNHNS and CDR2 as SASEGT. The CDR3 sequence is 16 residues long. The DNA for the CDR3 is TGTGCCAGCAGTGGGTCTGGGGCGTCGGCTTCCTACGAGCAGTACTTC. Translated: CASSGSGASASYEQYF.

This clonotype was observed many times. The chain has TRBV4-2 and TRBJ2-7; a weak D match, TRBD1 (6 bases). This CDR3 region has 15 residues. V was trimmed by 0 bases and J by 2 bases, leaving 11 bases between them. Per the germline V gene, CDR1 is LGHNA and CDR2 is YNFKEQ. CDR3: CASSQDPDRTYEQYF. CDR3 nucleotide sequence: TGTGCCAGCAGCCAAGATCCTGACAGGACCTACGAGCAGTACTTC.

This clonotype was detected ten times or more. This chain connects TRBV6-5 to TRBJ1-2, with D possibly TRBD1 on 5 matching bases. Trimming cost V 0 bases and J 6 bases, with 14 bases left between them. The length of the CDR3 is 15 residues. CDR1 MNHEY and CDR2 SVGAGI come from the germline V gene. DNA for the CDR3: TGTGCCAGCAGTTACTCGATATCAGGGTTGCATGGCTACACCTTC. Translating gives CASSYSISGLHGYTF.

Concerning this clonotype itself: A read error may produce the germline difference seen at one junction end. The chain joins TRBV11-2 to TRBJ2-5; weak D call: TRBD2 (5 bases). CDR3 length: 14 amino acids. Looked up from germline, CDR1 is SGHAT and CDR2 is FQNNGV. For the CDR3, the DNA is TGTGCCGGCAGCTTACTAGTAATTCGAGAGACCCAGTACTTC. The encoded protein is CAGSLLVIRETQYF.

This clonotype was seen ten or more times. The junction departs from germline at one end; a sequencing error may be responsible. This chain uses TRBV6-2 or TRBV6-3 with TRBJ1-5; the D is unclear. Germline CDR1 MNHEY, CDR2 SVGEGT. CDR3 length: 14 amino acids. CDR3 DNA: TGTGCCAGCTGTTACGCGGGCCGCAATCAGCCCCAGCATTTT. Translated, it gives CASCYAGRNQPQHF.

About this clonotype itself: A much bigger clone sits one base away, suggesting this may be a read error. This chain joins TRBV6-1 and TRBJ2-7; weak D call: TRBD2 (6 bases). The length of the CDR3 is 14 residues. Germline V CDR1 and CDR2: MNHNS, SASEGT. The V end lost 6 bases, the J end lost 5 bases, and 17 bases lay between the germline ends. The CDR3 reads CASRGDSQAHEQYF. The CDR3 region has the DNA TGTGCCAGCAGAGGGGACTCGCAGGCCCACGAGCAGTACTTC.

This chain uses TRBV7-3 with TRBJ2-5, with 9 bases matching TRBD2. The germline CDR1 and CDR2 sequences are SGHTA and FQGTGA. The CDR3 is 16 residues long. Trimming took 2 bases from V and 4 from J; bases not matched to a gene: 8. CDR3 in amino acids: CASSLGVREGLETQYF. CDR3 coding DNA: TGTGCCAGCAGCTTAGGGGTGCGGGAGGGCCTAGAGACCCAGTACTTC. Supplemented by reference TRBV7-3 and TRBJ2-5, the full variable domain reads GAGVSQTPSNKVTEKGKYVELRCDPISGHTALYWYRQSLGQGPEFLIYFQGTGAADDSGLPNDRFFAVRPEGSVSTLKIQRTERGDSAVYLCASSLGVREGLETQYFGPGTRLLVL.

Comments on this clonotype: A much larger clonotype is one base distant, so this may be a read error. The gene calls are TRBV27 and TRBJ2-7; D perhaps matches TRBD1 (5 bases). The CDR3 has 11 residues. V shed 6 bases and J shed 4 bases, with 7 bases lying between them. Germline loops: CDR1 MNHEY, CDR2 SMNVEV (reference sequence). CDR3 nucleotide sequence: TGTGCCAGCAGGCAGGGTTACGAGCAGTACTTC. This sequence encodes CASRQGYEQYF.

This clonotype was counted ten times or more. This rearrangement joins TRBV4-3 to TRBJ2-7; 8 bases agree with TRBD1. The CDR3 has 17 residues. The junction had 14 bases not matched to a gene; V was cut back by 0 bases and J by 7 bases. Looked up from germline, CDR1 is LGHNA and CDR2 is YSLEER. The CDR3 sequence is CASSQDLIGRGLGEQYF. The CDR3 DNA sequence: TGCGCCAGCAGCCAAGATCTTATAGGCAGGGGGCTAGGGGAGCAGTACTTC.

In its sample, this clonotype was seen many times. The V and J genes are TRBV6-5 and TRBJ1-3, with TRBD1 matching over 8 bases. The CDR3 loop spans 15 amino acids. The germline CDR1 and CDR2 sequences are MNHEY and SVGAGI. The J segment lost 9 bases and the V segment lost 0 bases, leaving 7 bases of the junction unmatched. CDR3 sequence: CASSYSTTGEGTIYF. CDR3 nucleotide sequence: TGTGCCAGCAGTTACTCCACGACAGGGGAGGGCACCATATATTTT.

CDR3 residues: CASSRNGGSGYGYTF. DNA of the CDR3: TGTGCCAGCAGTAGAAATGGGGGCTCGGGCTATGGCTACACCTTC. The rearrangement links TRBV27 to TRBJ1-2; the D gene is possibly TRBD1 (6 bases). From germline, CDR1 is MNHEY and CDR2 SMNVEV (reference sequence). The CDR3 contains 15 residues. V was shortened by 5 bases and J by 4 bases, with 17 bases between the two germline ends.

There are many counts of this clonotype. The V call is TRBV28, the J call TRBJ1-5; D unclear. The CDR3 is made up of 14 amino acids. V dropped 7 bases and J dropped 0 bases, with 10 bases sitting between them. The germline V gene has CDR1 MDHEN and CDR2 SYDVKM. For the CDR3, the DNA is TGTGCCAGCACCGAAAATCATAGCAATCAGCCCCAGCATTTT. Encoded protein: CASTENHSNQPQHF.